This TCR beta chain was profiled in a study of Ad26.COV2.S vaccination and SARS-CoV-2 variants. Points from the study as a whole: Similar non-spike TCR breadth was observed in recipients of vaccine and of placebo. There was a possibility that the TCR breadth and depth analyses underestimated total T cell responses.

On this clone: Antigen unknown.

The table came from immunoSEQ multiplex PCR; TCRdb's copy has only in-frame clones and leaves some out. Of 150,000 to 200,000 clones in the sample, roughly nine tenths were seen once. CDR1 is SGDLS, CDR2 YYNGEE, per germline. The CDR3 is made up of 14 amino acids. V was pared by 1 base and J by 3 bases, with 11 bases between. The clonotype comes from a human donor who had recovered from COVID-19. The chain combines TRBV9 with TRBJ2-7; perhaps TRBD2 as D (6 bases). The sequences come from peripheral blood, collected after recovery from COVID-19. CDR3 sequence (DNA): TGTGCCAGCAGCGTAAGTGCCGGGGGCTACGAGCAGTACTTC. Translating gives CASSVSAGGYEQYF.